This entry lists 2 T cell receptor beta chains sequenced from one sample in a study of blood T cell repertoires in COVID-19. TCRdb keeps only in-frame clones here, not all; method: immunoSEQ multiplex PCR. Among tens of thousands of clones listed, approximately 80% were seen once. Input material: PBMCs or T cells enriched from blood (not recorded which). The receptor source for this set is a woman aged 40-49 years with acute COVID-19.

The rearrangement uses TRBV6-5 and TRBJ1-1; 9 nucleotides line up with TRBD1. The CDR3 has 15 residues. The germline V gene encodes CDR1 MNHEY and CDR2 SVGAGI. V lost 4 bases to trimming and J lost 4 bases; unmatched junction nucleotides: 7. Here the CDR3 DNA reads TGTGCCAGCAGTTTTACAGGGGGCACGAGCACTGAAGCTTTCTTT. It translates to CASSFTGGTSTEAFF.

The rearrangement uses TRBV10-3 and TRBJ2-7; TRBD2 matches at 7 bases. J gave up 0 bases and V 4 bases, and 3 bases lay outside the gene matches. This CDR3 is built from 14 residues. CDR1 and CDR2 (germline): ENHRY, SYGVKD. The CDR3 region has the DNA TGTGCCATCAGTGCGGGCGGGAGCTCCTACGAGCAGTACTTC. Translating it yields CAISAGGSSYEQYF.